This T cell receptor (beta chain) was sequenced for a study of T cells in Graves' hyperthyroidism and ophthalmopathy. Amplified TCR beta CDR3 regions came from RNA transcripts. The HTBI primer set drove a first-round RT-PCR of the TCR CDR3. TCRdb fed the multiplex PCR reads into MiXCR, producing one record per CDR3 protein. The profile shows more than 450,000 distinct CDR3 sequences, about 14% of them singletons. Study-level points and caveats: Ophthalmopathy, which appeared later, was predicted by the model a median about 6 months before onset. Within blood appeared most thyroid clonotypes that had expanded above 0.001.

Fresh peripheral blood, less than 11 ml of it, supplied the PBMCs. This clonotype was counted a few times. Its antigen is currently unknown. Sequenced input: blood. This clonotype was obtained from a woman between 40 and 55 years old with Graves' hyperthyroidism.

DNA for the CDR3: TGTGCCAGCTCACCAGCGCCGGGACGTCCTGAAAAACTGTTTTTT. Translation gives CASSPAPGRPEKLFF. This rearrangement joins TRBV18 to TRBJ1-4; maybe TRBD1 (5 bases). CDR3 length equals 15 residues. Germline-derived CDR1 and CDR2 are KGHSH and LQKENI. Trimming removed 2 bases from V and 7 bases from J, with 14 bases in between. Full variable domain (missing parts from reference TRBV18 and TRBJ1-4): NAGVMQNPRHLVRRRGQEARLRCSPMKGHSHVYWYRQLPEEGLKFMVYLQKENIIDESGMPKERFSAEFPKEGPSILRIQQVVRGDSAAYFCASSPAPGRPEKLFFGSGTQLSVL.